This paragraph covers one TCR beta chain sequence. The target of this receptor is not known. No clone much larger than this one lies a single base away; base qualities are absent. This sample was taken from a study of a mutant IDH1 vaccine in newly diagnosed glioma (TCRdb year 2021). At the level of the whole study: Vaccination started 4-6 weeks after radiotherapy alone, or was given together with temozolomide cycles in the groups whose treatment included chemotherapy. Of the approximately 29 treated patients, about 62% were male and about 40% were female, and a mean age of roughly 41 years was recorded. Before enrollment, most patients had been given radiochemotherapy with temozolomide as standard therapy, while the rest had received either radiotherapy alone or temozolomide alone. The week-35 safety follow-up took place at visit V12, and the week-47 end of study took place at visit V13. Six visits were used for peripheral blood collection: V03 (baseline), V05, V07, V10, V12 and V13. Longitudinal TCRB deep sequencing was performed for 20 to 25 treated patients wherever samples were available for exploratory analyses. Overall study outcomes, separate from this receptor: PBMC samples for TCRB deep sequencing were selected based on availability. Pseudoprogression appeared unrelated to alterations in the top peripheral T cell clonotypes detected by TCRB sequencing. Immune responses induced by the vaccine were seen in approximately 92% of patients across multiple MHC alleles. The authors stated that sample limitations prevented analyses of patient blood samples from being reproduced.

Library generation was performed with the immunoSEQ multiplex PCR assay. Following the manufacturer's protocol, the hsTCRB Kit was used to amplify rearranged TCR beta chain sequences. Sequencing of TCRB libraries was carried out on an Illumina MiSeq. As for the authors' bioinformatics: Demultiplexing, trimming and gene mapping were performed with the kit vendor's proprietary platform. The table was pulled from immuneACCESS by TCRdb, which kept in-frame rearrangements only. Such tables lose some clones; where checked, under half of the loss comes from unresolved V genes, and the rest has no known cause. Clone size and V and J calls were adopted from that table, with D and trimming inferred from the DNA. The sample profile shows 30,000 to 40,000 clones; roughly 85% of them were found once. The top ten hold 6% to 7.5% of the sample. The sample's time point label, decoded: week 35, safety follow-up. Each vaccine dose was 300 ug of a 20-mer mutant IDH1 peptide in Montanide, given subcutaneously with topical imiquimod. Patients were given eight vaccinations, in weeks 1, 3, 5, 7, 11, 15, 19 and 23, which matched visits V03 through V10. All donors had newly diagnosed IDH1-mutant astrocytomas of WHO grade 3 or 4 that showed loss of nuclear ATRX. The samples were drawn from NOA16, a multicentre, single-arm, open-label phase I trial in Germany that tested a mutant IDH1 peptide vaccine in humans for the first time. Genomic DNA for TCRB sequencing was extracted from EDTA blood using the DNeasy Blood and Tissue Kit.

V gives up 0 bases and J gives up 2 bases, and the segment between their germline ends measures 7 bases. Counted from cysteine to phenylalanine, this CDR3 has 14 amino acids. Only CDR3 DNA remains: 42 bases, in frame from the first base. The germline V gene gives CDR1 as SGHRS and CDR2 as YFSETQ. The chain uses TRBV5-1 and TRBJ2-3; the D gene is perhaps TRBD1, on 5 matching bases. The origin of this receptor is a woman under 30 with glioma. The specimen comprised PBMCs, sampled from a glioma patient whose treatment included an IDH1 peptide vaccine. The CDR3 protein: CASSLEGLTDTQYF. The nucleotide sequence is given as TGCGCCAGCAGCTTGGAGGGGCTCACAGATACGCAGTATTTT.